What follows are 22 T cell receptor beta chains derived from one specimen sequenced in a study of T cell repertoires in ileal Crohn's disease (dated by TCRdb to between 2017 and 2020). The library relied on the immunoSEQ multiplex PCR assay. The table comes from immuneACCESS by way of TCRdb, which keeps in-frame sequences with V and J called. Part of the clones is missing from these tables; in studies checked, under half for an unresolved V gene and the rest for unknown reasons. For this sample there are 3,500 to 4,500 clones; around three quarters appear just once. The ten largest clones take up more than 9% of the sample. Sequences were obtained from ileal tissue. The source of these receptors is an adult with Crohn's disease.

V usage is TRBV10-3 and J usage is TRBJ1-1; D gene ambiguous. The germline V gene has CDR1 ENHRY and CDR2 SYGVKD. CDR3 size: 11 residues. V lost 6 bases and J 6 bases, leaving 8 bases between the germline ends. CDR3 residues: CAIRSNAEAFF. The CDR3 region has the DNA TGTGCCATCAGATCTAACGCTGAAGCTTTCTTT.

This chain links TRBV25-1 with TRBJ1-2, with D perhaps TRBD1 (5 bases). From germline, CDR1 is MGHDK and CDR2 SYGVNS. The CDR3 covers 15 residues. V was trimmed by 5 bases and J by 4 bases, leaving 17 bases between them. Here the CDR3 DNA reads TGTGCCAGCAGTAAAACGGGGGGGAGGACCTATGGCTACACCTTC. As protein: CASSKTGGRTYGYTF.

This clone appeared a few times. The genes are TRBV7-2 and TRBJ1-2; TRBD1 agrees at 8 bases. The CDR3 has 13 amino acids. Germline V CDR1 and CDR2: SGHTA, FQGNSA. The V gene end was trimmed by 6 bases and the J gene end by 6 bases; junction bases not matched to a gene: 6. As DNA, the CDR3 is TGTGCCAGCAGGTATGGACAGGGTGATGGCTACACCTTC. This encodes CASRYGQGDGYTF.

V and J are TRBV15 and TRBJ2-2; 7 bases are a match to TRBD1. In germline, CDR1 is LNHNV, CDR2 YYDKDF (reference sequence). V shed 5 bases and J 3 bases; nucleotides not matched to a gene: 6. The CDR3 is 15 amino acids. For the CDR3, the DNA is TGTGCCACCAGCGGCTGGGGGACAGACACCGGGGAGCTGTTTTTT. Its protein product is CATSGWGTDTGELFF.

J is TRBJ1-2 and V is TRBV15, with D perhaps matching TRBD1 (5 bases). The germline gives CDR1 LNHNV, CDR2 YYDKDF (reference sequence). This CDR3 has 15 amino acids. V was shortened by 8 bases and J by 4 bases, with 20 bases between the two germline ends. The CDR3 loop is CATSPTGDSVYGYTF. The CDR3 coding sequence is TGTGCCACCTCCCCCACAGGCGACTCGGTCTATGGCTACACCTTC.

By sample fraction, this clone is hyperexpanded. The chain recombines TRBV29-1 with TRBJ1-1; 7 bases agree with TRBD1. Trimming cost V 7 bases and J 1 base; bases outside gene matches: 6. CDR1 and CDR2 from the germline V gene are SQVTM and ANQGSEA. The CDR3 contains 13 residues. This CDR3 is CSARGTENTEAFF. The CDR3 DNA reads TGCAGCGCTAGAGGGACAGAGAACACTGAAGCTTTCTTT. The whole variable domain, filled in from reference TRBV29-1 and TRBJ1-1, reads SAVISQKPSRDICQRGTSLTIQCQVDSQVTMMFWYRQQPGQSLTLIATANQGSEATYESGFVIDKFPISRPNLTFSTLTVSNMSPEDSSIYLCSARGTENTEAFFGQGTRLTVV.

This rearrangement joins TRBV18 to TRBJ2-5; 8 bases agree with TRBD1. Near its end, the DNA agrees better with TRBJ2-7, so the J call may be wrong. Germline assignment: CDR1 KGHSH and CDR2 LQKENI. The CDR3 has 13 residues. CDR3 residues: CASSPGTGYEQYF. The CDR3 DNA sequence: TGTGCCAGCTCACCTGGGACAGGATACGAGCAGTACTTC.

The rearrangement uses TRBV4-3 and TRBJ1-2; D is unresolved. Germline-derived CDR1 and CDR2 are LGHNA and YSLEER. The length of the CDR3 is 13 residues. The V end lost 0 bases, the J end lost 6 bases, and 8 bases lay between the germline ends. CDR3 sequence (DNA): TGCGCCAGCAGCCAAGATCTCGAGGATGGCTACACCTTC. Its translation is CASSQDLEDGYTF.

The chain joins TRBV11-3 to TRBJ2-3, with a weak D call TRBD1 (5 bases). Trimming removed 3 bases from V and 5 bases from J, with 6 bases in between. CDR1 and CDR2 (germline): SGHNT, YENEEA. The CDR3 has 12 amino acids. The chain's CDR3 is CASSFRGDTQYF. For the CDR3, the DNA is TGTGCCAGCAGCTTTAGGGGAGATACGCAGTATTTT.

The chain recombines TRBV11-3 with TRBJ2-7, with TRBD2 matching over 8 bases. CDR3 length: 14 residues. V lost 4 bases, J lost 2 bases, and 4 bases stayed unmatched. Germline V gives CDR1 SGHNT, CDR2 YENEEA. The CDR3 DNA follows: TGTGCCAGCAGCTCTCGGGGGGGCACCTACGAGCAGTACGTC. The encoded protein is CASSSRGGTYEQYV.

The chain employs TRBV7-2 and TRBJ2-3; 8 positions agree with TRBD2. The V gene end was trimmed by 6 bases and the J gene end by 3 bases; junction bases not matched to a gene: 8. The CDR3 loop spans 15 amino acids. The germline CDR1 and CDR2 sequences are SGHTA and FQGNSA. This chain's CDR3 is CASRPPGLETDTQYF. In nucleotides, the CDR3 is TGTGCCAGCAGACCACCGGGACTAGAGACAGATACGCAGTATTTT. The variable domain in full, with the rest retrieved from reference TRBV7-2 and TRBJ2-3, is GAGVSQSPSNKVTEKGKDVELRCDPISGHTALYWYRQSLGQGLEFLIYFQGNSAPDKSGLPSDRFSAERTGGSVSTLTIQRTQQEDSAVYLCASRPPGLETDTQYFGPGTRLTVL.

This clone occurred once. The chain couples TRBV11-2 to TRBJ2-7; 8 bases agree with TRBD2. The junction had 4 bases not matched to a gene; V was cut back by 0 bases and J by 0 bases. Germline assignment: CDR1 SGHAT and CDR2 FQNNGV. The CDR3 extends over 16 amino acids. The CDR3 nucleotides read TGTGCCAGCAGCTTAGATCGGGCGGGGGGCTCCTACGAGCAGTACTTC. Translation gives CASSLDRAGGSYEQYF.

The genes are TRBV5-8 and TRBJ1-2; D is unclear. The V end was cut by 4 bases, the J end by 2 bases, with 9 bases between. The length of the CDR3 is 13 residues. Germline-derived CDR1 and CDR2 are SGHTS and YDEGEE. CDR3 protein: CASSVWANYGYTF. For the CDR3, the DNA is TGTGCCAGCAGCGTCTGGGCCAACTATGGCTACACCTTC.

This chain links TRBV18 with TRBJ2-5; 8 nucleotides line up with TRBD1. V was clipped by 2 bases and J by 3 bases; unmatched bases: 2. This CDR3 region has 14 residues. Germline CDR1 reads KGHSH; CDR2 reads LQKENI. CDR3 in amino acids: CASSPNRGKETQYF. CDR3 nucleotides: TGTGCCAGCTCACCAAACAGGGGGAAAGAGACCCAGTACTTC.

This clone turned up a few times. This chain links TRBV30 with TRBJ1-2; 9 bases match TRBD1. From germline, CDR1 is GTSNPN and CDR2 SVGIG (reference sequence). V lost 1 base to trimming and J lost 4 bases; unmatched junction nucleotides: 10. This CDR3 contains 16 residues. The CDR3 protein is CAWSEDRGPLFYGYTF. The CDR3 DNA follows: TGTGCCTGGAGTGAGGACAGGGGACCGCTTTTCTATGGCTACACCTTC.

This chain links TRBV5-6 with TRBJ1-1; no definite D call. In germline, CDR1 is SGHDT, CDR2 YYEEEE. V shed 6 bases and J shed 0 bases, with 15 bases lying between them. CDR3 length: 15 amino acids. The chain's CDR3 is CASTLGGPMNTEAFF. CDR3 in DNA: TGTGCCAGCACCTTAGGCGGCCCCATGAACACTGAAGCTTTCTTT.

In DNA, the CDR3 is TGTGCCAGCAGCTCCAGACAGGGCACCCTCTCTGGAAACACCATATATTTT. This codes for CASSSRQGTLSGNTIYF. The chain recombines TRBV7-2 with TRBJ1-3, with 7 bases identical to TRBD1. The CDR3 loop spans 17 amino acids. Germline lookup yields CDR1 SGHTA and CDR2 FQGNSA. The V gene end was trimmed by 4 bases and the J gene end by 0 bases; junction bases not matched to a gene: 9. Using reference TRBV7-2 and TRBJ1-3 for the parts outside the CDR3, the full variable domain is GAGVSQSPSNKVTEKGKDVELRCDPISGHTALYWYRQSLGQGLEFLIYFQGNSAPDKSGLPSDRFSAERTGGSVSTLTIQRTQQEDSAVYLCASSSRQGTLSGNTIYFGEGSWLTVV.

The rearrangement uses TRBV28 and TRBJ1-4; D possibly corresponds to TRBD1 (5 bases). V gave up 5 bases and J gave up 0 bases, with 10 bases separating them. Germline V gene sequence: CDR1 MDHEN, CDR2 SYDVKM. This CDR3 has 15 amino acids. The CDR3 bases are TGTGCCAGCAGTGGACACAGCGCAACTAATGAAAAACTGTTTTTT. Translated: CASSGHSATNEKLFF.

In DNA form, the CDR3 reads TGTGCCAGCAGACGGACTAGCGGGAGGCCCGATACGCAGTATTTT. As protein: CASRRTSGRPDTQYF. The chain is built from TRBV6-5 and TRBJ2-3, with TRBD2 identical over 14 bases. The CDR3 totals 15 residues. CDR1 and CDR2 from the germline V gene are MNHEY and SVGAGI. The ends lost 6 bases at V and 6 bases at J; junction bases unmatched: 5.

This clone was detected only a few times. This CDR3 reads CASSELAGGDTQYF. The CDR3 nucleotides are TGTGCCAGCAGCGAACTAGCGGGAGGAGATACGCAGTATTTT. The rearrangement links TRBV5-6 to TRBJ2-3, with 12 bases lining up with TRBD2. Germline CDR1 and CDR2: SGHDT and YYEEEE. The CDR3 totals 14 residues. Germline trimming cut 4 bases from V and 5 bases from J; bases unmatched to any gene: 2.

The DNA for the CDR3 is TGTGCCAGCACTACGGGACAGGGGAATTCACCCCTCCACTTT. As protein: CASTTGQGNSPLHF. The chain links TRBV28 to TRBJ1-6, with 10 bases lining up with TRBD1. Trimming took 7 bases from V and 7 from J; bases not matched to a gene: 4. CDR1 and CDR2 (germline): MDHEN, SYDVKM. This CDR3 is 14 amino acids long.

As to this clone: A read error may produce the germline difference seen at one junction end. This CDR3 is CASSITSGRALYNEQFF. DNA for the CDR3: TGTGCCAGCAGCATAACTAGCGGGAGGGCATTGTACAATGAGCAGTTCTTC. The chain links TRBV5-1 to TRBJ2-1, with 13 bases fitting TRBD2. Germline CDR1 SGHRS, CDR2 YFSETQ. The CDR3 length is 17 residues. Based on the CDR3 plus reference TRBV5-1 and TRBJ2-1, the full variable domain is KAGVTQTPRYLIKTRGQQVTLSCSPISGHRSVSWYQQTPGQGLQFLFEYFSETQRNKGNFPGRFSGRQFSNSRSEMNVSTLELGDSALYLCASSITSGRALYNEQFFGPGTRLTVL.